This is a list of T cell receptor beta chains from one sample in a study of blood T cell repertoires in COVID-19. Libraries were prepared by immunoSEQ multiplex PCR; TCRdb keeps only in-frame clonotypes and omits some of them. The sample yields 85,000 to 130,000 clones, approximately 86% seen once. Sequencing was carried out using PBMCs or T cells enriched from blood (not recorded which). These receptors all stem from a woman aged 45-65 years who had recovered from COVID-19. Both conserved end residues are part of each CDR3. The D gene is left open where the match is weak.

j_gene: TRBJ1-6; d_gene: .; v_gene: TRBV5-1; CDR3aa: CASSPTGDNSPLHF
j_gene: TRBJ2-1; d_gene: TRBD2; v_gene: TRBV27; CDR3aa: CASSPSGTRLYNEQFF
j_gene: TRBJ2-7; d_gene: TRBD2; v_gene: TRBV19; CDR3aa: CASRLAGGSEQYF
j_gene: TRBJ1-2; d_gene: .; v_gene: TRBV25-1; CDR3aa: CASSDGAGGYGYTF
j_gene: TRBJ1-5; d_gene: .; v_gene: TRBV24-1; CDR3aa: CATSEAGGLNQPQHF
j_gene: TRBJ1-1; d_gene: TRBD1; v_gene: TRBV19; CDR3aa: CASSNRQGTEAFF
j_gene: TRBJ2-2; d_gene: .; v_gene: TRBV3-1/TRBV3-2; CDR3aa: CASSQAVVGELFF
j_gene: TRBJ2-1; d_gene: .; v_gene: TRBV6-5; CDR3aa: CASSQQGGNEQFF
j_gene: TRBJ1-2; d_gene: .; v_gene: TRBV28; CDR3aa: CASSFPAGRNYGYTF
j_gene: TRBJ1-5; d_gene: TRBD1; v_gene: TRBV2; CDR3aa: CASSGQGAGQPQHF
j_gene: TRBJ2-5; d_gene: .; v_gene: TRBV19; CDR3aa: CASSMRVQETQYF
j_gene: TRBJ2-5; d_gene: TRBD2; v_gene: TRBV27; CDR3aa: CASSLWSSGETQYF
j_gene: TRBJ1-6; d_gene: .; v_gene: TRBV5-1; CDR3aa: CASSLELNSPLHF
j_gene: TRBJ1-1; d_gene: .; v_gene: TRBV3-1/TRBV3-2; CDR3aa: CASSQDPRRENTEAFF
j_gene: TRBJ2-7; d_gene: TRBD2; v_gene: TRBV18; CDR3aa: CASSPRGSGSIDEQYF
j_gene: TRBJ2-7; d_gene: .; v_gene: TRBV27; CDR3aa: CASSLEAGSSYEQYF
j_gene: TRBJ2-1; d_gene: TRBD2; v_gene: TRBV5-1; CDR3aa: CASSKGLAVNEQFF
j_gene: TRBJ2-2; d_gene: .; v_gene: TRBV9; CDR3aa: CASTRFDGELFF
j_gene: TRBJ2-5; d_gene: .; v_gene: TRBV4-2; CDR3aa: CASSQARSGETQYF
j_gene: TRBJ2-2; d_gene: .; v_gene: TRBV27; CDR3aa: CASSLWGDANTGELFF
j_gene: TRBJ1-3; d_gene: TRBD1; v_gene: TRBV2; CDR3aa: CASSARQGRDTIYF
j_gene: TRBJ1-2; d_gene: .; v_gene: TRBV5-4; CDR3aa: CASSSSTGRNYGYTF
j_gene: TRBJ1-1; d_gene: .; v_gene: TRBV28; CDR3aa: CASLGQGAEAFF
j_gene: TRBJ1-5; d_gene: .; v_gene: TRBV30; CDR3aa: CAWSLSNQPQHF
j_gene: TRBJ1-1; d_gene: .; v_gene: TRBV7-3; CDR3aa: CASSQDMNTEAFF
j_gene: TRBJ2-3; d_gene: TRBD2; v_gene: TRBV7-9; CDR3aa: CASSLTSGRSTDTQYF
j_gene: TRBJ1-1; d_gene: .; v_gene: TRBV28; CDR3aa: CASSLTSGTEAFF
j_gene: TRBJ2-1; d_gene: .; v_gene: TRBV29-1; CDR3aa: CSLARGNEQFF
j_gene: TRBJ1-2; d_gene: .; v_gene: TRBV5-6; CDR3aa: CASSFFDKSNYGYTF
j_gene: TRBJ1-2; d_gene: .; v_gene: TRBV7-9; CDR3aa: CASSLVEGDGYTF
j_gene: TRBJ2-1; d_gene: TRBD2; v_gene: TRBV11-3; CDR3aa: CASSLGTSGNNEQFF
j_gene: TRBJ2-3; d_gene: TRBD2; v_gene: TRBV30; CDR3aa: CAWKGGTASGGEPYYTDTQYF
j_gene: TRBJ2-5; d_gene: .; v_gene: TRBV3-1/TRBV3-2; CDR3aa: CASSPRGIQETQYF
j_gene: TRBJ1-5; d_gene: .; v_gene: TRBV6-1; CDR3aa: CASSEAPAQHF
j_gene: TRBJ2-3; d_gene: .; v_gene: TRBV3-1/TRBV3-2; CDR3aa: CASSLAGTSTDTQYF
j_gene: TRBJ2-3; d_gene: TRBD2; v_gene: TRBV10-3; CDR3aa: CAISESPWTSGGSRDTQYF
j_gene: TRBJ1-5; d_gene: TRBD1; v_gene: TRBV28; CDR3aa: CASSFPGQGYQPQHF
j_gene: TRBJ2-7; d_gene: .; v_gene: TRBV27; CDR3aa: CASRAGLGNGRQYF
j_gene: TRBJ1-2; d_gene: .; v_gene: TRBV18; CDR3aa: CASSGRVAEYGYTF